The next 20 T cell receptor beta chains were all read from a single sample in a study of type 1 regulatory T cells. Their antigens are not known. TCRdb processed the reads anew with MiXCR; each CDR3 protein has one entry. The sample has roughly 67,000 distinct CDR3 sequences, 55% to 80% seen once. Material: cultured T cells, either the whole culture or a sorted T cell fraction (not recorded which). The subset was: Tr1-enriched cell product generated in vitro against host alloantigens. The receptors stem from a human donor in good health.

The chain carries TRBV7-9 and TRBJ2-3; D is ambiguous. The germline gives CDR1 SEHNR, CDR2 FQNEAQ (reference sequence). This CDR3 is 15 amino acids long. V was pared by 1 base and J by 2 bases, with 10 bases between. CDR3 sequence reads: CASSLEGTITDTQYF. CDR3 DNA: TGTGCCAGCAGCTTAGAGGGCACTATCACAGATACGCAGTATTTT.

The V gene is TRBV5-6, the J gene TRBJ1-1; D not resolved. V lost 3 bases and J 6 bases, leaving 12 bases between the germline ends. This CDR3 has 13 amino acids. Germline V gene lookup returns CDR1 SGHDT and CDR2 YYEEEE. The DNA for the CDR3 is TGTGCCAGCAGCTCCGAAGCTGGCGCTGAAGCTTTCTTT. It yields the protein CASSSEAGAEAFF.

The chain links TRBV4-2 to TRBJ2-1; 7 bases map to TRBD2. Germline assignment: CDR1 LGHNA and CDR2 YNFKEQ. Trimming took 0 bases from V and 3 from J; bases not matched to a gene: 5. CDR3 size: 16 residues. CDR3 residues: CASSQEGGRRYNEQFF. DNA of the CDR3: TGTGCCAGCAGCCAAGAAGGCGGGAGACGCTACAATGAGCAGTTCTTC.

The rearrangement uses TRBV11-2 and TRBJ1-2; D remains unclear. Germline V CDR1 and CDR2: SGHAT, FQNNGV. The CDR3 spans 15 residues. Trimming shortened V by 2 bases and J by 1 base, and 11 bases separated the two germline ends. CDR3 sequence reads: CASSLTDDVNYGYTF. CDR3 in DNA: TGTGCCAGCAGCTTAACCGACGACGTTAACTATGGCTACACCTTC.

J is TRBJ2-5 and V is TRBV12-3 or TRBV12-4; 11 bases agree with TRBD2. The CDR3 consists of 18 residues. After removal of 2 bases from V and 8 bases from J, the junction contained 16 bases not matched to a gene. The CDR3 region is CASSLQVAPRLAGPTQYF. The DNA of the CDR3 is TGTGCCAGCAGTTTACAGGTTGCCCCGCGACTAGCGGGACCTACCCAGTACTTC.

About this clonotype: This clone may be a read error of a much larger clone one base away. The conserved final phenylalanine or tryptophan is absent from the CDR3, which likely points to a read error. This chain uses TRBV9 with TRBJ2-1, with TRBD1 matching 8 bases. The junction had 2 bases not matched to a gene; V was cut back by 2 bases and J by 1 base. This CDR3 comprises 15 residues. Germline CDR1 reads SGDLS; CDR2 reads YYNGEE. The CDR3 coding sequence is TGTGCCAGCAGCGTCGGACAGGGTTCCTACAATGAGCAGTTCATC. Its protein is CASSVGQGSYNEQFI.

V and J are TRBV28 and TRBJ1-2; D remains ambiguous. Germline assignment: CDR1 MDHEN and CDR2 SYDVKM. CDR3 size: 11 residues. Trimming took 6 bases from V and 4 from J, leaving 6 bases between them. CDR3 nucleotides: TGTGCCAGCAGCGAAATCTATGGCTACACCTTC. This gives the protein CASSEIYGYTF.

The gene calls are TRBV24-1 and TRBJ2-7; D not certain. Trimming took 3 bases from V and 3 from J, leaving 2 bases between them. The length of the CDR3 is 11 residues. The germline V gene encodes CDR1 KGHDR and CDR2 SFDVKD. CDR3 nucleotide sequence: TGTGCCACCAGTGATGACTACGAGCAGTACTTC. It translates to CATSDDYEQYF.

V gene TRBV6-5 combines with J gene TRBJ2-1; D is possibly TRBD2 (6 bases). This CDR3 region has 15 residues. Deletions cut 4 bases from V and 6 bases from J, with 16 bases between. Germline CDR1 is MNHEY and CDR2 is SVGAGI. CDR3 nucleotide sequence: TGTGCCAGCAGTTCCCCCAGGGTGGGGGGCAATGAGCAGTTCTTC. Its protein is CASSSPRVGGNEQFF.

The chain uses TRBV30 and TRBJ2-6; possibly TRBD1 for D (6 bases). V dropped 2 bases and J dropped 2 bases, with 16 bases sitting between them. CDR3 size: 17 residues. Germline loops: CDR1 GTSNPN, CDR2 SVGIG (reference sequence). The CDR3 sequence is CAWSTTLPGAGANVLTF. CDR3 bases: TGTGCCTGGAGTACAACCCTCCCAGGGGCTGGGGCCAACGTCCTGACTTTC.

The chain has TRBV10-3 and TRBJ2-3, with 14 bases identical to TRBD2. Per germline, CDR1 ENHRY and CDR2 SYGVKD. The CDR3 is 18 residues long. V lost 10 bases to trimming and J lost 4 bases; unmatched junction nucleotides: 16. For the CDR3, the DNA is TGTGCCACCGCCGGGACTAGCGGGAGAAGGAACACGGCAGATACGCAGTATTTT. The encoded protein is CATAGTSGRRNTADTQYF.

The chain links TRBV4-1 to TRBJ2-4; D remains ambiguous. V was pared by 0 bases and J by 2 bases, with 11 bases between. Germline V gives CDR1 MGHRA, CDR2 YSYEKL. This CDR3 has 16 amino acids. This CDR3 is CASSQEVGITKNIQYF. For the CDR3, the DNA is TGCGCCAGCAGCCAAGAGGTTGGAATTACCAAAAACATTCAGTACTTC.

V usage is TRBV4-1 and J usage is TRBJ1-2; D not resolved. Trimming removed 3 bases from V and 0 bases from J, with 11 bases in between. CDR3 length: 15 residues. Germline V lookup: CDR1 MGHRA, CDR2 YSYEKL. DNA of the CDR3: TGCGCCAGCAGCCAGGCCGGACGGTCTAACTATGGCTACACCTTC. The encoded protein is CASSQAGRSNYGYTF.

The sample holds a few counts of this clonotype. The CDR3, as DNA: TGTGCCAGCAGTTTCGGGACTAGCGGGGACCGGGATACGCAGTATTTT. This encodes CASSFGTSGDRDTQYF. The chain combines TRBV12-3 or TRBV12-4 with TRBJ2-3, with 13 bases identical to TRBD2. V shed 3 bases and J 6 bases; nucleotides not matched to a gene: 6. The CDR3 contains 16 residues.

The chain carries TRBV4-1 and TRBJ2-5; D gene uncertain. The CDR3 contains 12 residues. Germline CDR1 and CDR2: MGHRA and YSYEKL. The V gene lost 6 bases and the J gene lost 1 base, with 6 bases spanning the gap. The CDR3 region has the DNA TGCGCCAGCAGTAATCCCCAAGAGACCCAGTACTTC. It yields the protein CASSNPQETQYF.

CDR3 residues: CASNSEAGGSWDTQYF. CDR3 DNA: TGCGCCAGCAACTCCGAGGCGGGCGGGAGTTGGGATACGCAGTATTTT. The rearrangement links TRBV4-1 to TRBJ2-3; 7 nucleotides agree with TRBD2. Germline values: CDR1 MGHRA, CDR2 YSYEKL. V lost 7 bases and J lost 6; bases outside the gene matches: 16. The CDR3 length is 16 residues.

The chain couples TRBV5-4 to TRBJ2-3, with D possibly being TRBD1 or TRBD2 (5 bases each). Germline CDR1 reads SGHNT; CDR2 reads YYREEE (reference sequence). The V end was cut by 0 bases, the J end by 1 base, with 9 bases between. The CDR3 has 15 amino acids. The CDR3 sequence: CASSLARERTDTQYF. Written as DNA, the CDR3 is TGTGCCAGCAGCTTGGCCAGGGAGCGCACAGATACGCAGTATTTT.

The chain employs TRBV3-1 and TRBJ2-4; perhaps TRBD1 as D (6 bases). Germline V gives CDR1 LGHDT, CDR2 YNNKEL (reference sequence). The CDR3 totals 17 residues. V gave up 0 bases and J gave up 1 base, with 13 bases separating them. The CDR3 loop reads CASSQDSPGVAKNIQYF. CDR3 coding DNA: TGTGCCAGCAGCCAAGATTCGCCAGGGGTTGCCAAAAACATTCAGTACTTC.

The rearrangement joins TRBV28 to TRBJ1-2, with a tentative D call TRBD1 (5 bases). The CDR3 contains 14 residues. The V gene lost 5 bases and the J gene lost 4 bases, with 14 bases spanning the gap. Germline CDR1 is MDHEN and CDR2 is SYDVKM. CDR3 protein: CASSGGQYSYGYTF. The DNA for the CDR3 is TGTGCCAGCAGTGGGGGTCAGTACTCCTATGGCTACACCTTC.

This clonotype showed up just a few times. This rearrangement joins TRBV2 to TRBJ1-2; 8 positions match TRBD1. CDR1 SNHLY and CDR2 FYNNEI come from the germline V gene. J lost 7 bases, V lost 1 base, and 5 bases had no gene match. The CDR3 covers 14 residues. CDR3 DNA sequence: TGTGCCAGCAGTGAAGTACAGGGGGTATCTGGCTACACCTTC. Its protein is CASSEVQGVSGYTF.